This T cell receptor beta chain was documented in a study of cytomegalovirus exposure and HLA in healthy donors. About the study: The same platform was used for the 100 to 150 validation repertoires and the approximately 670 first-cohort repertoires, a later analysis reported. General study points: Cytomegalovirus association was assigned to around 150 TCR beta chains. CMV antigen specificity was confirmed in vitro for a few CMV-associated chains.

The germline CDR1 and CDR2 sequences are GTSNPN and SVGIG (reference sequence). This CDR3 spans 12 amino acids. Trimming stripped 8 bases from V and 0 bases from J, with 10 bases between. Using immunoSEQ multiplex PCR, the repertoire was profiled, and TCRdb retains in-frame clones only, with some absent. The profile shows fewer than 150,000 clones, approximately 85% of them singletons. The donors were part of the validation cohort of some 120 subjects. That cohort was separate from the first cohort, which comprised 500 to 850 subjects. Worth noting for this clone: The target antigen is unknown.

This TCR was recovered from a man younger than 30 in good health and CMV-seronegative. This rearrangement joins TRBV30 to TRBJ1-1; D is uncertain. Specimen: PBMCs. The CDR3 DNA sequence: TGTGCCCGGTCGGGAATGAACACTGAAGCTTTCTTT. This translates into CARSGMNTEAFF.